This entry lists 9 T cell receptor beta chains sequenced from one sample in a study of cytomegalovirus exposure and HLA in healthy donors. Use of 60 Vbeta and 13 Jbeta primers characterized the PCR. Here immunoSEQ multiplex PCR was the method, and the copy in TCRdb shows in-frame clones only, minus some. The sample holds over 150,000 clones; 80% to 90% are singletons and the top ten take 13%. Sequenced material: PBMCs. The receptors shown here come from a woman aged 50 to 60 in good health and CMV-seronegative.

The chain uses TRBV28 and TRBJ2-3; 9 bases match TRBD2. The ends lost 8 bases at V and 4 bases at J; junction bases unmatched: 7. This CDR3 has 14 amino acids. From germline, CDR1 is MDHEN and CDR2 SYDVKM. CDR3 in DNA: TGTGCCAGCCCGGCGGGAGGGCCGGCAGATACGCAGTATTTT. It translates to CASPAGGPADTQYF.

The rearrangement uses TRBV4-3 and TRBJ1-2, with D uncertain. Trimming removed 0 bases at V and 6 bases at J, with 17 bases between. Germline CDR1 LGHNA, CDR2 YSLEER. The length of the CDR3 is 16 residues. CDR3 sequence reads: CASSQDLGQRRNGYTF. Written as DNA, the CDR3 is TGCGCCAGCAGCCAAGATCTGGGCCAGCGGAGGAATGGCTACACCTTC.

This clone was seen only once. This chain uses TRBV5-4 with TRBJ1-1; no firm D call. Germline lookup yields CDR1 SGHNT and CDR2 YYREEE (reference sequence). This CDR3 contains 14 residues. Trimming took 0 bases from V and 0 from J, leaving 6 bases between them. The CDR3 nucleotides are TGTGCCAGCAGCTTGGCACATATGAACACTGAAGCTTTCTTT. The encoded protein is CASSLAHMNTEAFF.

This clone was detected once. J is TRBJ2-3 and V is TRBV7-3; 8 nucleotides match TRBD2. The germline V gene encodes CDR1 SGHTA and CDR2 FQGTGA. Unmatched junction bases numbered 3, after V lost 2 bases and J lost 5 bases. The CDR3 length is 14 residues. This CDR3 is CASSLGLAGDTQYF. CDR3 DNA sequence: TGTGCCAGCAGCTTAGGGCTAGCGGGAGATACGCAGTATTTT.

The table lists this clone with a count of one. In DNA, the CDR3 is TGTGCCAGCAGCTTAGCGAGGGGGCAGGAGACCCAGTACTTC. This codes for CASSLARGQETQYF. This chain uses TRBV7-2 with TRBJ2-5, with TRBD1 identical over 7 bases. With 0 bases clipped from V and 5 bases from J, the junction kept 3 bases outside the gene matches. CDR1 and CDR2 from the germline V gene are SGHTA and FQGNSA. The CDR3 contains 14 residues.

A few counts support this clone. The chain carries TRBV5-1 and TRBJ2-5; 9 bases are a match to TRBD1. Germline CDR1 is SGHRS and CDR2 is YFSETQ. Trimming cost V 0 bases and J 1 base; bases outside gene matches: 1. The CDR3 loop spans 15 amino acids. The CDR3 DNA reads TGCGCCAGCAGCTTGGCGACAGGGGGCCAAGAGACCCAGTACTTC. Protein sequence: CASSLATGGQETQYF.

This rearrangement joins TRBV28 to TRBJ1-4; D might be TRBD1 (5 bases). Germline V gene lookup returns CDR1 MDHEN and CDR2 SYDVKM. The CDR3 is 15 residues long. V lost 1 base and J 7 bases, leaving 13 bases between the germline ends. The CDR3 loop is CASSLLSREGEKLFF. DNA for the CDR3: TGTGCCAGCAGTTTATTAAGCAGGGAGGGTGAAAAACTGTTTTTT.

This rearrangement joins TRBV18 to TRBJ1-1; 7 nucleotides align to TRBD1. Germline-derived CDR1 and CDR2 are KGHSH and LQKENI. The trim removed 3 bases at V and 5 bases at J, leaving 9 bases unmatched. The length of the CDR3 is 15 residues. The CDR3 protein is CASSPQPTGQTEAFF. The CDR3 coding sequence is TGTGCCAGCTCACCCCAACCGACAGGGCAGACTGAAGCTTTCTTT.

This chain uses TRBV6-1 with TRBJ1-2; D not resolved. Germline V lookup: CDR1 MNHNS, CDR2 SASEGT. Trimming pared 7 bases from V and 9 bases from J, leaving 18 bases between. The CDR3 consists of 13 residues. DNA for the CDR3: TGTGCCAGCAAGTCGGCAGAGGCTTGGAGCTACACCTTC. This sequence encodes CASKSAEAWSYTF.